This T cell receptor beta chain comes out of a study of CD8 T cells in Susac syndrome. The RNA input was about 0.5 to 1 ug, and it was reverse transcribed with random hexamers. One entry per CDR3 protein, called by TCRdb with MiXCR from the immunoSEQ multiplex PCR reads. The table records approximately 74,000 distinct CDR3 sequences, roughly 91% of them present only once. The V gene's germline CDR1 is DFQATT and CDR2 SNEGSKA (reference sequence). Losses at the gene ends were 3 bases for V and 3 bases for J; bases not matched to a gene: 10. This CDR3 contains 15 residues. The TCR originated in a human donor with Susac syndrome. The chain is built from TRBV20-1 and TRBJ1-2; TRBD1 matches at 7 bases. Sequencing was done on a sample of CD4+ T cells from PBMCs. The CDR3 loop is CSASYATGAYYGYTF. The CDR3 nucleotides read TGCAGTGCTAGCTATGCTACAGGGGCCTACTATGGCTACACCTTC.